Below, 13 T cell receptor beta chains from the same sample are listed, as sequenced in a study of blood T cell repertoires in COVID-19. Sequenced by immunoSEQ multiplex PCR; TCRdb stores in-frame clones only, minus some. Among about 130,000 clones listed, approximately 90% were seen once. Sequencing used peripheral blood. All receptors come from a man aged 55 to 70 with active or convalescent COVID-19.

The rearrangement joins TRBV28 to TRBJ1-1; D is uncertain. CDR3 length: 13 residues. Germline lookup yields CDR1 MDHEN and CDR2 SYDVKM. CDR3 DNA sequence: TGTTCCCACAAGAGGATTATGAACACTGAAGCTTTCTTT. It encodes CSHKRIMNTEAFF. The complete variable domain, with remaining parts taken from reference TRBV28 and TRBJ1-1, reads DVKVTQSSRYLVKRTGEKVFLECVQDMDHENMFWYRQDPGLGLRLIYFSYDVKMKEKGDIPEGYSVSREKKERFSLILESASTNQTSMYLCSHKRIMNTEAFFGQGTRLTVV.

V usage is TRBV5-1 and J usage is TRBJ1-1; unclear D gene. This CDR3 region has 13 residues. V lost 2 bases and J lost 0, with 5 bases in between. The germline V gene encodes CDR1 SGHRS and CDR2 YFSETQ. For the CDR3, the DNA is TGCGCCAGCAGCTTTATCGTGAACACTGAAGCTTTCTTT. Its protein product is CASSFIVNTEAFF. Filled out from reference TRBV5-1 and TRBJ1-1, the complete variable domain reads KAGVTQTPRYLIKTRGQQVTLSCSPISGHRSVSWYQQTPGQGLQFLFEYFSETQRNKGNFPGRFSGRQFSNSRSEMNVSTLELGDSALYLCASSFIVNTEAFFGQGTRLTVV.

The chain uses TRBV4-2 and TRBJ1-4; the match to TRBD1 covers 7 bases. Germline CDR1 is LGHNA and CDR2 is YNFKEQ. The CDR3 consists of 15 residues. The J segment lost 6 bases and the V segment lost 3 bases, leaving 7 bases of the junction unmatched. In DNA form, the CDR3 reads TGTGCCAGCAGCCAGCGACAGGGTAGGGATGAAAAACTGTTTTTT. This sequence encodes CASSQRQGRDEKLFF.

The chain carries TRBV2 and TRBJ2-3, with 13 bases that match TRBD2. This CDR3 region has 16 residues. Germline CDR1 is SNHLY and CDR2 is FYNNEI. V was pared by 6 bases and J by 5 bases, with 8 bases of the junction left unmatched. CDR3 in amino acids: CASRLLAGGPRDTQYF. The CDR3 coding sequence is TGTGCCAGCAGGTTACTAGCGGGAGGGCCAAGAGATACGCAGTATTTT.

A few counts support this clone. This chain joins TRBV7-9 and TRBJ2-5; 8 bases line up with TRBD2. The CDR3 is 14 residues long. CDR1 is SEHNR, CDR2 FQNEAQ, per germline (reference sequence). V lost 5 bases and J lost 4; bases outside the gene matches: 6. CDR3 in DNA: TGTGCCAGCAGCGGGACTAGGATGGGAGAGACCCAGTACTTC. Its translation: CASSGTRMGETQYF. Filled out from reference TRBV7-9 and TRBJ2-5, the complete variable domain reads DTGVSQNPRHKITKRGQNVTFRCDPISEHNRLYWYRQTLGQGPEFLTYFQNEAQLEKSRLLSDRFSAERPKGSFSTLEIQRTEQGDSAMYLCASSGTRMGETQYFGPGTRLLVL.

This sequence joins TRBV5-1 and TRBJ2-7; perhaps TRBD1 as D (5 bases). Trimming stripped 4 bases from V and 1 base from J, with 12 bases between. The CDR3 totals 14 residues. Germline V CDR1 and CDR2: SGHRS, YFSETQ. The CDR3 is CASSLTSGSYEQYF. The CDR3 DNA is TGCGCCAGCAGCCTGACGTCAGGGTCCTACGAGCAGTACTTC.

The V gene is TRBV6-1, the J gene TRBJ1-1; TRBD1 matches 8 bases. The V segment lost 6 bases and the J segment 0 bases; nucleotides outside the gene matches: 9. The germline CDR1 and CDR2 sequences are MNHNS and SASEGT. The CDR3 runs to 16 residues. The CDR3: CASSELRGQVNTEAFF. For the CDR3, the DNA is TGTGCCAGCAGCGAACTCAGGGGGCAAGTGAACACTGAAGCTTTCTTT.

The chain is built from TRBV2 and TRBJ1-2; a possible D gene is TRBD1 (5 bases). The V gene lost 5 bases and the J gene lost 8 bases, with 21 bases spanning the gap. The CDR3 has 15 amino acids. The germline gives CDR1 SNHLY, CDR2 FYNNEI. The CDR3 here is CASSPFEEGFLGYTF. The CDR3, as DNA: TGTGCCAGCAGTCCCTTTGAGGAGGGGTTCCTGGGCTACACCTTC.

Only a few counts were recorded for this clone. The gene calls are TRBV7-2 and TRBJ1-1; 7 nucleotides match TRBD1. CDR3 size: 14 residues. Germline CDR1 and CDR2: SGHTA and FQGNSA. V lost 0 bases to trimming and J lost 5 bases; unmatched junction nucleotides: 3. DNA of the CDR3: TGTGCCAGCAGCTTAGCGACAGGGCTAACTGAAGCTTTCTTT. Residues: CASSLATGLTEAFF.

This CDR3 reads CASSDSGRAFNEQFF. CDR3 in DNA: TGTGCCAGCAGCGATAGCGGGAGGGCCTTTAATGAGCAGTTCTTC. The rearrangement joins TRBV7-9 to TRBJ2-1; TRBD2 aligns across 11 bases. Germline V gene data show CDR1 as SEHNR and CDR2 as FQNEAQ (reference sequence). V dropped 5 bases and J dropped 7; count of bases not matched to a gene: 7. The CDR3 has 15 residues.

This clone was seen only once. The chain links TRBV5-1 to TRBJ2-3, with TRBD2 matching over 9 bases. Germline V lookup: CDR1 SGHRS, CDR2 YFSETQ. V lost 2 bases to trimming and J lost 4 bases; unmatched junction nucleotides: 17. This CDR3 contains 19 residues. The CDR3 nucleotides are TGCGCCAGCAGCTTCCCCCCATGGCGGGGGGGAGATAATGCAGATACGCAGTATTTT. Translation: CASSFPPWRGGDNADTQYF. The whole variable domain, remainder taken from reference TRBV5-1 and TRBJ2-3, is KAGVTQTPRYLIKTRGQQVTLSCSPISGHRSVSWYQQTPGQGLQFLFEYFSETQRNKGNFPGRFSGRQFSNSRSEMNVSTLELGDSALYLCASSFPPWRGGDNADTQYFGPGTRLTVL.

The V and J genes are TRBV5-1 and TRBJ2-6; 8 bases fit TRBD1. J was trimmed by 0 bases and V by 3 bases; bases with no gene match: 5. Germline-derived CDR1 and CDR2 are SGHRS and YFSETQ. This CDR3 region has 17 residues. The DNA for the CDR3 is TGCGCCAGCAGCTCCGGACAGGGCAGCTCTGGGGCCAACGTCCTGACTTTC. Its translation is CASSSGQGSSGANVLTF.

The rearrangement joins TRBV27 to TRBJ2-6; D may be TRBD2 (6 bases). Trimming removed 6 bases from V and 11 bases from J, with 17 bases in between. CDR3 length equals 14 residues. Germline V gene lookup returns CDR1 MNHEY and CDR2 SMNVEV (reference sequence). This CDR3 is CASSDLGGRHVLTF. CDR3 bases: TGTGCCAGCAGCGATCTCGGAGGGCGGCACGTCCTGACTTTC.